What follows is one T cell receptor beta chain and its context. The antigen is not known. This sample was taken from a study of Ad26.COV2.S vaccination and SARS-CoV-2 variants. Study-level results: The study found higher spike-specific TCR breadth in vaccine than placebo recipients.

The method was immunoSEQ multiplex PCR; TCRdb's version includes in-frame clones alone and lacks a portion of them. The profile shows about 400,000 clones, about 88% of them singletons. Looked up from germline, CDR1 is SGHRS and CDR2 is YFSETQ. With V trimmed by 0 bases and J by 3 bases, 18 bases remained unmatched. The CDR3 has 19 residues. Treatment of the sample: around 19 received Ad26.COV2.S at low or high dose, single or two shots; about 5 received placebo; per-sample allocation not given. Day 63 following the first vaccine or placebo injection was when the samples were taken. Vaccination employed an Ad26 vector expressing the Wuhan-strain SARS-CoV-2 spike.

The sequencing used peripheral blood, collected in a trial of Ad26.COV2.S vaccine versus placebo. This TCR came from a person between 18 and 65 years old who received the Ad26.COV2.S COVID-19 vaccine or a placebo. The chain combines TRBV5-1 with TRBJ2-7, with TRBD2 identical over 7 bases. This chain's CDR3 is CASSLALGRVGPGGYEQYF. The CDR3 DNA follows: TGCGCCAGCAGCTTGGCACTAGGCAGGGTAGGCCCGGGGGGCTACGAGCAGTACTTC.